A few counts support the clone carrying this T cell receptor beta chain. The CDR3 runs 14 residues. Per the germline V gene, CDR1 is ENHRY and CDR2 is SYGVKD. V lost 3 bases, J lost 4 bases, and 12 bases lay in between. TCRdb recomputed calls from the 5' RACE reads with MiXCR, one row per CDR3 protein. The sample lists 60,000 to 70,000 distinct CDR3 sequences; 5% to 6.5% were seen once. The source of the sample is a study of early T cells in non-severe SARS-CoV-2 infection. The sequence was obtained from an adult who was a healthcare worker with PCR-confirmed SARS-CoV-2 infection or an uninfected control (not recorded which). The sequencing used whole blood, collected at baseline. The chain is built from TRBV10-3 and TRBJ1-2; maybe TRBD1 (5 bases). Here the CDR3 reads CAISDDSKPYGYTF. CDR3 coding DNA: TGTGCCATCAGTGACGACAGTAAACCCTATGGCTACACCTTC.